This entry lists 25 T cell receptor beta chains sequenced from one sample in a study of response to subunit inactivated influenza vaccine. TCRdb used MiXCR to reprocess the RT-PCR reads, holding one entry per CDR3 protein. The data hold roughly 540,000 distinct CDR3 sequences, with 20% to 25% observed a single time. These data were likewise used in another study, on T cells expressing NK-cell markers. That report adds: It was by 5'RACE template switching with UMIs that TCR beta cDNA was made.

The source material was CD4+ T cells sorted from PBMCs, sampled 11 to 12 days after vaccination. These receptor sequences come from a man aged 50 or older who received an inactivated influenza vaccine.

This rearrangement joins TRBV24-1 to TRBJ2-1; D perhaps matches TRBD2 (6 bases). CDR1 is KGHDR, CDR2 SFDVKD, per germline. Deletions cut 2 bases from V and 0 bases from J, with 13 bases between. The CDR3 spans 17 residues. In DNA, the CDR3 is TGTGCCACCAGTGATTCCAAGCGGGCCAGCTCCTACAATGAGCAGTTCTTC. This encodes CATSDSKRASSYNEQFF.

This clonotype was observed a few times. CDR3 sequence: CASSTSGRLEQYF. Here the CDR3 DNA reads TGTGCCAGCTCGACCAGCGGGAGACTCGAGCAGTACTTC. The chain couples TRBV7-9 to TRBJ2-7; 8 bases map to TRBD2. Trimming took 8 bases from V and 6 from J; bases not matched to a gene: 9. The CDR3 totals 13 residues. Germline V CDR1 and CDR2: SEHNR, FQNEAQ (reference sequence).

This clonotype was counted between two and nine times. The rearrangement links TRBV6-1 to TRBJ1-1; TRBD1 aligns across 11 bases. The CDR3 is 14 amino acids. V shed 5 bases and J 5 bases; nucleotides not matched to a gene: 4. Germline CDR1 reads MNHNS; CDR2 reads SASEGT. The CDR3 loop reads CASSTDRGLTEAFF. DNA of the CDR3: TGTGCCAGCAGTACGGACAGGGGGCTTACTGAAGCTTTCTTT.

Concerning this clonotype: Sequence at one end of the junction differs from germline and may be a read error. V is TRBV7-8 and J is TRBJ2-5, with a weak D call TRBD1 (6 bases). Looked up from germline, CDR1 is SGHVS and CDR2 is FQNEAQ. The CDR3 runs 16 residues. The DNA for the CDR3 is TGTGCCAGCAGCAAAAATGGGGGCAGGGCCGAAGAGACCCAGCACTTC. Its translation: CASSKNGGRAEETQHF.

The V gene is TRBV3-1, the J gene TRBJ1-3, with unresolved D. CDR1 and CDR2 (germline): LGHDT, YNNKEL (reference sequence). The CDR3 sequence is 15 residues long. V was clipped by 7 bases and J by 2 bases, with 15 bases between them. The CDR3 sequence is CASTRDPTAGNTIYF. CDR3 DNA sequence: TGTGCCAGCACCCGAGACCCGACGGCTGGAAACACCATATATTTT.

This chain joins TRBV6-2 or TRBV6-3 and TRBJ2-7; D is ambiguous. The CDR3 has 14 amino acids. Trimming took off 5 bases at V and 2 bases at J, with 13 bases between the two ends. The germline V gene encodes CDR1 MNHEY and CDR2 SVGEGT. As DNA, the CDR3 is TGTGCCAGCAGTGATAACAGACCTACCTACGAGCAGTACTTC. Translation: CASSDNRPTYEQYF.

In its sample, this clonotype was seen a few times. The chain employs TRBV6-1 and TRBJ1-5; no clear D. The CDR3 extends over 11 amino acids. CDR1 and CDR2 from the germline V gene are MNHNS and SASEGT. Trimming shortened V by 8 bases and J by 6 bases, and 8 bases separated the two germline ends. The CDR3 here is CASGRVQPQHF. The CDR3 bases are TGTGCCAGCGGTCGCGTTCAGCCCCAGCATTTT.

This clonotype has at least ten counts. J is TRBJ2-5 and V is TRBV2, with unresolved D. From germline, CDR1 is SNHLY and CDR2 FYNNEI. The CDR3 contains 13 residues. V was trimmed by 6 bases and J by 3 bases, leaving 11 bases between them. The DNA of the CDR3 is TGTGCCAGCAGGATAAACCATAAAGAGACCCAGTACTTC. It specifies CASRINHKETQYF. Full variable domain (outside the CDR3, taken from reference TRBV2 and TRBJ2-5): EPEVTQTPSHQVTQMGQEVILRCVPISNHLYFYWYRQILGQKVEFLVSFYNNEISEKSEIFDDQFSVERPDGSNFTLKIRSTKLEDSAMYFCASRINHKETQYFGPGTRLLVL.

J is TRBJ2-7 and V is TRBV24-1, with D possibly matching TRBD1 (5 bases). Trimming took off 5 bases at V and 2 bases at J, with 12 bases between the two ends. CDR1 KGHDR and CDR2 SFDVKD come from the germline V gene. CDR3 size: 14 residues. CDR3 sequence reads: CATSGRTPPYEQYF. The CDR3 bases are TGTGCCACCAGTGGTCGGACACCTCCCTACGAGCAGTACTTC.

V and J are TRBV3-1 and TRBJ2-2; 14 positions agree with TRBD2. CDR1 LGHDT and CDR2 YNNKEL come from the germline V gene (reference sequence). Trimming removed 9 bases from V and 6 bases from J; junction bases left unmatched: 6. The CDR3 loop spans 15 amino acids. CDR3 region: CASTGLAGGPGELFF. In DNA form, the CDR3 reads TGTGCCAGTACCGGACTAGCGGGAGGTCCCGGGGAGCTGTTTTTT. The complete variable domain, with remaining parts taken from reference TRBV3-1 and TRBJ2-2, reads DTAVSQTPKYLVTQMGNDKSIKCEQNLGHDTMYWYKQDSKKFLKIMFSYNNKELIINETVPNRFSPKSPDKAHLNLHINSLELGDSAVYFCASTGLAGGPGELFFGEGSRLTVL.

This clonotype came up a few times. J is TRBJ1-1 and V is TRBV28; 7 nucleotides align to TRBD1. The CDR3 sequence is 18 residues long. J gave up 10 bases and V 7 bases, and 27 bases lay outside the gene matches. Germline assignment: CDR1 MDHEN and CDR2 SYDVKM. DNA of the CDR3: TGTGCCAGCACGGCACAAAGAAGACAGGGAGGTCGTGGGAGGGGAGCTTTCTTT. Protein: CASTAQRRQGGRGRGAFF. The full variable domain, in which reference TRBV28 and TRBJ1-1 provide the parts outside the CDR3, is DVKVTQSSRYLVKRTGEKVFLECVQDMDHENMFWYRQDPGLGLRLIYFSYDVKMKEKGDIPEGYSVSREKKERFSLILESASTNQTSMYLCASTAQRRQGGRGRGAFFGQGTRLTVV.

The rearrangement joins TRBV6-5 to TRBJ1-2; D unclear. The length of the CDR3 is 13 residues. Germline V lookup: CDR1 MNHEY, CDR2 SVGAGI. V lost 2 bases, J lost 4 bases, and 8 bases lay in between. CDR3 loop: CASSYGRTYGYTF. CDR3 in DNA: TGTGCCAGCAGTTACGGCCGGACCTATGGCTACACCTTC.

The J gene is TRBJ1-3, the V gene TRBV5-1, with a tentative D call TRBD1 (5 bases). The V end was cut by 10 bases, the J end by 0 bases, with 14 bases between. The CDR3 has 14 amino acids. Germline V gene sequence: CDR1 SGHRS, CDR2 YFSETQ. The chain's CDR3 is CASQAGPSGNTIYF. In nucleotides, the CDR3 is TGCGCCTCCCAGGCGGGACCCTCTGGAAACACCATATATTTT. The full variable domain, rest sourced from reference TRBV5-1 and TRBJ1-3, is KAGVTQTPRYLIKTRGQQVTLSCSPISGHRSVSWYQQTPGQGLQFLFEYFSETQRNKGNFPGRFSGRQFSNSRSEMNVSTLELGDSALYLCASQAGPSGNTIYFGEGSWLTVV.

The table lists this clonotype with a count of one. The chain couples TRBV6-1 to TRBJ2-1; 9 bases match TRBD2. The V segment lost 6 bases and the J segment 3 bases; nucleotides outside the gene matches: 9. Per the germline V gene, CDR1 is MNHNS and CDR2 is SASEGT. The CDR3 is 16 amino acids. CDR3: CASSLSGTSFYNEQFF. The CDR3 nucleotides read TGTGCCAGCAGCCTTTCCGGGACTAGCTTCTACAATGAGCAGTTCTTC.

This rearrangement joins TRBV20-1 to TRBJ1-2; 10 positions match TRBD1. In germline, CDR1 is DFQATT, CDR2 SNEGSKA (reference sequence). The CDR3 extends over 13 amino acids. Trimming took 2 bases from V and 6 from J; bases not matched to a gene: 3. The CDR3 DNA sequence: TGCAGTGCTAGACCGGGACAGGGGCATGGCTACACCTTC. It codes for CSARPGQGHGYTF.

This clonotype was counted only a few times. The CDR3 DNA reads TGTGCCATCAGCCTCGCCGACAATGAGCAGTTCTTC. It codes for CAISLADNEQFF. This rearrangement joins TRBV10-3 to TRBJ2-1; D gene unclear. The CDR3 length is 12 residues. Trimming removed 6 bases at V and 5 bases at J, with 8 bases between. Looked up from germline, CDR1 is ENHRY and CDR2 is SYGVKD.

This clonotype was counted a few times. This chain connects TRBV3-1 to TRBJ2-7; the D call may be TRBD1 or TRBD2 (5 bases each). V lost 8 bases to trimming and J lost 4 bases, with 12 bases between them. CDR3 size: 12 residues. Germline lookup yields CDR1 LGHDT and CDR2 YNNKEL (reference sequence). The CDR3 bases are TGTGCCAGCGGTCGGGGCCCTTACGAGCAGTACTTC. Its protein product is CASGRGPYEQYF.

The V and J genes are TRBV15 and TRBJ1-2; no reliable D call. Trimming took off 4 bases at V and 4 bases at J, with 10 bases between the two ends. This CDR3 has 13 amino acids. Germline loops: CDR1 LNHNV, CDR2 YYDKDF (reference sequence). The CDR3 loop reads CATSKGGAYGYTF. The CDR3 DNA reads as TGTGCCACCAGCAAGGGAGGAGCCTATGGCTACACCTTC. Drawing the rest from reference TRBV15 and TRBJ1-2, the complete variable domain is DAMVIQNPRYQVTQFGKPVTLSCSQTLNHNVMYWYQQKSSQAPKLLFHYYDKDFNNEADTPDNFQSRRPNTSFCFLDIRSPGLGDTAMYLCATSKGGAYGYTFGSGTRLTVV.

The chain links TRBV5-1 to TRBJ2-1; D may match TRBD1 or TRBD2 (6 bases each). V was pared by 4 bases and J by 6 bases, with 17 bases between. CDR3 length: 15 residues. Per germline, CDR1 SGHRS and CDR2 YFSETQ. The CDR3 sequence: CASSSRRGVSNEQFF. CDR3 in DNA: TGCGCCAGCAGCAGCCGGAGGGGGGTAAGCAATGAGCAGTTCTTC.

The chain carries TRBV6-1 and TRBJ1-5; the D is unclear. V lost 2 bases to trimming and J lost 0 bases, with 2 bases between them. The CDR3 covers 13 residues. Germline CDR1 MNHNS, CDR2 SASEGT. In DNA form, the CDR3 reads TGTGCCAGCAGTGAAATTAGCAATCAGCCCCAGCATTTT. Translating gives CASSEISNQPQHF.

V usage is TRBV20-1 and J usage is TRBJ2-1; D gene ambiguous. Germline CDR1 is DFQATT and CDR2 is SNEGSKA (reference sequence). V was clipped by 1 base and J by 4 bases, with 17 bases between them. The CDR3 runs to 16 residues. CDR3 sequence reads: CSARVSVRPVYNEQFF. The CDR3, as DNA: TGCAGTGCTAGAGTTTCAGTCAGGCCAGTTTACAATGAGCAGTTCTTC.

The chain is built from TRBV20-1 and TRBJ1-1; no definite D call. This CDR3 comprises 14 residues. Trimming pared 0 bases from V and 0 bases from J, leaving 8 bases between. Germline values: CDR1 DFQATT, CDR2 SNEGSKA (reference sequence). CDR3 sequence: CSARDMDVNTEAFF. CDR3 nucleotide sequence: TGCAGTGCTAGAGATATGGACGTGAACACTGAAGCTTTCTTT.

V usage is TRBV20-1 and J usage is TRBJ1-5; possibly TRBD1 for D (5 bases). In germline, CDR1 is DFQATT, CDR2 SNEGSKA (reference sequence). The V end was cut by 4 bases, the J end by 7 bases, with 14 bases between. The CDR3 spans 13 residues. CDR3 protein: CSANPGLSQPQHF. CDR3 sequence (DNA): TGCAGTGCTAATCCAGGGCTAAGCCAGCCCCAGCATTTT.

The J gene is TRBJ2-3, the V gene TRBV5-1; a possible D gene is TRBD1 (5 bases). CDR1 and CDR2 from the germline V gene are SGHRS and YFSETQ. V shed 5 bases and J shed 6 bases, with 10 bases lying between them. The CDR3 has 12 amino acids. The CDR3: CASRDTGDTQYF. CDR3 bases: TGCGCCAGCAGGGACACTGGGGATACGCAGTATTTT.

The J gene is TRBJ1-1, the V gene TRBV11-2, with D unclear. The V gene's germline CDR1 is SGHAT and CDR2 FQNNGV. The CDR3 sequence is 15 residues long. V gave up 1 base and J gave up 4 bases, with 13 bases separating them. The CDR3 loop is CASSLVMGSVTEAFF. CDR3 sequence (DNA): TGTGCCAGCAGCTTAGTTATGGGGTCCGTCACTGAAGCTTTCTTT. Supplemented by reference TRBV11-2 and TRBJ1-1, the full variable domain reads EAGVAQSPRYKIIEKRQSVAFWCNPISGHATLYWYQQILGQGPKLLIQFQNNGVVDDSQLPKDRFSAERLKGVDSTLKIQPAKLEDSAVYLCASSLVMGSVTEAFFGQGTRLTVV.